This T cell receptor (beta chain) stems from a study of T cell repertoires in cytomegalovirus infection. About the study: Carrying CMV and the relevant HLA type showed in public TCR beta signatures. Regarding the study as a whole: The ex vivo response was dominated by HLA-C-restricted CMV-specific TCR beta clonotypes.

MiXCR was run by TCRdb on the reads, yielding one entry per CDR3 protein. The sample has a few hundred thousand distinct CDR3 sequences, roughly an eighth seen once; the top ten hold 7.5% to 10%. This clonotype was observed at least ten times. Its antigen remains unknown. The CDR3 totals 15 residues. With 6 bases clipped from V and 5 bases from J, the junction kept 7 bases outside the gene matches. Per germline, CDR1 MNHEY and CDR2 SMNVEV (reference sequence). Sequenced sample: PBMCs. The sequence derives from a human donor in good health (CMV status not recorded). Some clones in this sample may be carry-over from other donors' samples. V and J are TRBV27 and TRBJ2-5; 12 nucleotides line up with TRBD2. Here the CDR3 DNA reads TGTGCCAGCAGCTCACCCACTAGCGGGAGGGAGACCCAGTACTTC. This translates into CASSSPTSGRETQYF.